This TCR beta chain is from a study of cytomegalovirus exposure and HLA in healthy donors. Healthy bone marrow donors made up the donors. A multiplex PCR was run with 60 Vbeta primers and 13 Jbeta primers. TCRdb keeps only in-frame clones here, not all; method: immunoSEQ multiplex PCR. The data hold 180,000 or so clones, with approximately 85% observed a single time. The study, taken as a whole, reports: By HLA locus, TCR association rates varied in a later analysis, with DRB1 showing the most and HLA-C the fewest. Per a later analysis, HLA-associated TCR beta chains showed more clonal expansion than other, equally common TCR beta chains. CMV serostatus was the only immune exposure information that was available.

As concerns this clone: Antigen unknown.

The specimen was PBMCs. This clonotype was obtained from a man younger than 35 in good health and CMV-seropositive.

CDR3 nucleotides: TGCGCCAGCAGCCAAGAAGGGGGCCCGAGCGGTGAGCAGTTCTTC. It codes for CASSQEGGPSGEQFF. The chain combines TRBV4-1 with TRBJ2-1; 7 bases map to TRBD1. The CDR3 has 15 amino acids. After removal of 0 bases from V and 9 bases from J, the junction contained 8 bases not matched to a gene. The germline CDR1 and CDR2 sequences are MGHRA and YSYEKL.